This TCR beta chain stems from a study of T-cell memory formation after mild COVID-19. The CDR3 is 14 amino acids. Germline lookup yields CDR1 MGHRA and CDR2 YSYEKL. Trimming pared 2 bases from V and 1 base from J, leaving 9 bases between. After 5'RACE with constant-segment primers, TCR alpha and TCR beta cDNA libraries carrying sample barcodes and UMIs were obtained. MiXCR, run by TCRdb on the 5' RACE reads, gives a single entry per CDR3 protein. The sample contains about 430,000 distinct CDR3 sequences, 24% of which appear only once. The rearrangement uses TRBV4-1 and TRBJ2-7; no firm D call. Specimen: PBMCs or a T cell subset sorted from them (not recorded which). The clonotype originates from an adult woman who had mild COVID-19 (a few samples of this study predate the infection). Cell type and time point are not known. The chain's CDR3 is CASSQRDTSYEQYF. The CDR3 coding sequence is TGCGCCAGCAGCCAAAGGGATACATCCTACGAGCAGTACTTC.